This T cell receptor (beta chain) derives from a study of T cell clones after liver transplantation. Study details: Liver transplant recipients had immunosuppression withdrawal attempted within 2 years. Three of eight recipients were HCV-positive; others had non-autoimmune, non-viral indications. Post-transplant blood was tracked for graft-donor-reactive T cell clones identified in a pre-transplant mixed lymphocyte reaction.

Data came from immunoSEQ multiplex PCR; TCRdb stores just in-frame clones and leaves some out. The top ten clones hold about 0.45% of a sample with tens of thousands of clones, roughly four fifths of them seen once. The sequence was collected from a human patient who received a liver transplant. These T cells may partly come from the graft donor. Source: CD4+ T cells from blood, taken 45 to 47 months after liver transplant.

The CDR3 DNA reads as TGTGCCAGCAGCCCAACCCTAAATCAGCCCCAGCATTTT. Translating gives CASSPTLNQPQHF. The rearrangement links TRBV28 to TRBJ1-5; D not resolved. Trimming cost V 6 bases and J 4 bases, with 10 bases left between them. In germline, CDR1 is MDHEN, CDR2 SYDVKM. The CDR3 is 13 residues long.